The rows below give T cell receptor beta chains drawn from one sample of a study of blood T cell repertoires in COVID-19. Some clones are missing from TCRdb's copy, which holds only in-frame ones; the method was immunoSEQ multiplex PCR. The sample carries around 330,000 clones, 85% recorded once. Sequencing used PBMCs or T cells enriched from blood (not recorded which). The receptors were sampled from a woman aged 30 to 39 who had been exposed to COVID-19. Each CDR3 is given without its conserved first and last residue. Fields, in order: J gene, V gene, CDR3 protein.

TRBJ2-3	TRBV30	AWSVRRADTQY
TRBJ1-3	TRBV30	AWSIMDIGNTIY
TRBJ2-1	TRBV12-3/TRBV12-4	ASSSTKLEQF
TRBJ2-3	TRBV4-1	ASSQESQDTQY
TRBJ1-6	TRBV7-3	ASSPKNNSPLH
TRBJ2-1	TRBV9	ASSEYSEQF
TRBJ1-1	TRBV27	ASSLRTGDAF
TRBJ1-3	TRBV3-1/TRBV3-2	ASSQDLPRVTRGVTIY
TRBJ2-3	TRBV3-1/TRBV3-2	ASSQDWFQGSTDTQY
TRBJ2-7	TRBV27	ASKGEGYEQY
TRBJ2-1	TRBV18	ASSLPFHNEQF
TRBJ2-7	TRBV4-1	ASSRTDGIYEQY
TRBJ1-3	TRBV9	ASSPSPGGLGNTIY
TRBJ1-5	TRBV6-1	ASSERGNGNQPQH
TRBJ2-7	TRBV6-1	ASSRGQSSYEQY
TRBJ2-4	TRBV10-3	AISESDLGAKNIQY
TRBJ2-1	TRBV15	ATSTSGTAYNEQF
TRBJ1-3	TRBV10-3	AITQWTVTGNTIY
TRBJ2-1	TRBV2	ASRAGQGMYNEQF
TRBJ2-1	TRBV7-2	ASSAGTRGYNEQF
TRBJ1-5	TRBV28	ASSQTDRGLSQPQH
TRBJ1-6	TRBV7-9	ASSDEAQGINSPLH
TRBJ1-1	TRBV4-3	ASSSQTRTGTEAF
TRBJ1-5	TRBV19	ASSSGGDGQPQH
TRBJ1-2	TRBV6-4	ASSASQGNYGYT
TRBJ1-2	TRBV2	ASSYSLNYGYT
TRBJ1-1	TRBV28	ASSLVFGGGENTEAF
TRBJ2-2	TRBV9	ASSATEHTGELF
TRBJ1-5	TRBV20-1	SASVGVNQPQH
TRBJ2-1	TRBV10-3	AISESTRDPRHNEQF
TRBJ1-6	TRBV12-3/TRBV12-4	ASSLGGVPLH
TRBJ1-2	TRBV5-5	ASSPKGDYGYT
TRBJ1-4	TRBV19	ASKQGVDNEKLF
TRBJ2-3	TRBV27	ASSLSTSGSSDTQY
TRBJ1-5	TRBV7-9	ASSLGLGNSNQPQH
TRBJ1-4	TRBV19	ASSFTGGPNEKLF
TRBJ2-2	TRBV10-3	ASNGRESGELF
TRBJ2-3	TRBV19	ASSTSLEVMHTQY
TRBJ1-2	TRBV20-1	SARGEAGYT
TRBJ1-5	TRBV15	ATSRDRQGGNQPQH
TRBJ1-5	TRBV2	ASSGGGDQPQH
TRBJ2-1	TRBV7-9	ASSLGGPQGEQF
TRBJ1-6	TRBV6-1	ASSEVSYGPGGNSPLH
TRBJ2-3	TRBV7-2	ASSFNQRGGHDTQY
TRBJ1-6	TRBV21-1	ASSKAGRRDNSPLH
TRBJ2-1	TRBV15	ATSSAGYGQF
TRBJ1-6	TRBV15	ATSRETFRGYNSPLH
TRBJ2-1	TRBV7-2	ASSRTSGRSYNEQF
TRBJ1-6	TRBV30	AWSQRLGRTSPLH
TRBJ2-6	TRBV6-5	ASRDPGILSVLT